This T cell receptor (beta chain) was retrieved from a study of early T cells in non-severe SARS-CoV-2 infection. Whole-study context: The study sequenced bulk RNA from unsorted whole blood, with chains unpaired.

The CDR3 length is 13 residues. Trimming took 2 bases from V and 3 from J, leaving 8 bases between them. This clonotype was counted at least ten times. Unique molecular identifiers (one per individual cDNA molecule) were attached. One entry per CDR3 protein, called by TCRdb with MiXCR from the 5' RACE reads. The sample consists of 45,000 to 55,000 distinct CDR3 sequences, about 7.8% of them appearing once. V and J are TRBV12-3 or TRBV12-4 and TRBJ2-7; D not certain. The sequence was obtained from an adult who was a healthcare worker with PCR-confirmed SARS-CoV-2 infection or an uninfected control (not recorded which). Sequences were obtained from whole blood. The CDR3 nucleotides are TGTGCCAGCAGTTTATCGGCGAGCTACGAGCAGTACTTC. Its translation is CASSLSASYEQYF.